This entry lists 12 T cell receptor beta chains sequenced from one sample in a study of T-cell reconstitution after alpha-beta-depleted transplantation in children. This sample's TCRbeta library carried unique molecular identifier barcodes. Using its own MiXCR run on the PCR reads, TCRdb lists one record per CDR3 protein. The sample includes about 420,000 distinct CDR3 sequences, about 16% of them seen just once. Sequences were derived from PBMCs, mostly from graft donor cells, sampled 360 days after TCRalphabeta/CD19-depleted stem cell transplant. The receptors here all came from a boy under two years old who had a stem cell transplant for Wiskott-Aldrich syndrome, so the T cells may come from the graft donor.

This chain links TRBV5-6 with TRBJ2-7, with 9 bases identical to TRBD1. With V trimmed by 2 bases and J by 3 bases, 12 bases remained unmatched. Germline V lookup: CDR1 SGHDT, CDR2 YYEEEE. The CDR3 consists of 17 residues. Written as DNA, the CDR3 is TGTGCCAGCAGCTTAGGACAGGGGACCCCGCTACACTACGAGCAGTACTTC. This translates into CASSLGQGTPLHYEQYF.

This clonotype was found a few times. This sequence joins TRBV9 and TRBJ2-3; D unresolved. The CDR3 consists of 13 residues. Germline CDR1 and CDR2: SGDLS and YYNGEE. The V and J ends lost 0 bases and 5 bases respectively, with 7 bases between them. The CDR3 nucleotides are TGTGCCAGCAGCGTAGACGGTCGAGATACGCAGTATTTT. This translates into CASSVDGRDTQYF.

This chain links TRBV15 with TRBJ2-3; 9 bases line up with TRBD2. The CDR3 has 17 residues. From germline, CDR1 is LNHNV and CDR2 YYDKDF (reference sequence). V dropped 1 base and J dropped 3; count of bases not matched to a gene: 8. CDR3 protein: CATSRGGRGGGTDTQYF. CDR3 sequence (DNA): TGTGCCACCAGCAGAGGCGGGCGGGGGGGCGGTACAGATACGCAGTATTTT.

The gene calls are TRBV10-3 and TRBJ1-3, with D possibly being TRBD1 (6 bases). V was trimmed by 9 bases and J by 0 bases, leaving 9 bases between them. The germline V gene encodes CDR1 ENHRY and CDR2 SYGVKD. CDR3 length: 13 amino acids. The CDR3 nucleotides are TGTGCCATTTCGACAGGCTCTGGAAACACCATATATTTT. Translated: CAISTGSGNTIYF.

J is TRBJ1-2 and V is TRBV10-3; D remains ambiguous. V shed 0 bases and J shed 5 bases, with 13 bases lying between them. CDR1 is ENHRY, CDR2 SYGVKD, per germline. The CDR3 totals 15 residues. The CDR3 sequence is CAISESPYGLYGYTF. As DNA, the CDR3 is TGTGCCATCAGTGAGTCCCCCTACGGGCTATATGGCTACACCTTC.

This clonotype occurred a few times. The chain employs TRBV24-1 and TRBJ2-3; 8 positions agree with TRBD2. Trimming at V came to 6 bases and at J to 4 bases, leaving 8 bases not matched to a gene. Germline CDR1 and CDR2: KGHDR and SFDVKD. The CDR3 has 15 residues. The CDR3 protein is CATSPPAGVSDTQYF. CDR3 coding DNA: TGTGCCACCAGTCCCCCAGCGGGAGTTTCAGATACGCAGTATTTT.

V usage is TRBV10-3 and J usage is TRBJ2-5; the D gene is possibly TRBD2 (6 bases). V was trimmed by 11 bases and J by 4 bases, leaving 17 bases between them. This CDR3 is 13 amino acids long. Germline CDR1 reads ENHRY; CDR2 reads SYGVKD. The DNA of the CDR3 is TGTGCCTCCCGAGGGACTCCCGGAGAGACCCAGTACTTC. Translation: CASRGTPGETQYF.

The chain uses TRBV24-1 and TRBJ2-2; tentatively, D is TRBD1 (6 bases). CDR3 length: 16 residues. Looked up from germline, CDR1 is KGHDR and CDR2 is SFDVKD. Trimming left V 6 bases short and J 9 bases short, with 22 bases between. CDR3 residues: CATSPLLWGPGRELFF. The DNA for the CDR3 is TGTGCCACCAGTCCTCTCCTCTGGGGGCCCGGAAGGGAGCTGTTTTTT.

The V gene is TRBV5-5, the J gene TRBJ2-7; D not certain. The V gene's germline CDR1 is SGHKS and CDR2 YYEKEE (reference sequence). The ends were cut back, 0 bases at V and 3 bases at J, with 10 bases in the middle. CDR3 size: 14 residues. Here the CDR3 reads CASSLAKPSYEQYF. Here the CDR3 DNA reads TGTGCCAGCAGCTTGGCCAAGCCGAGCTACGAGCAGTACTTC.

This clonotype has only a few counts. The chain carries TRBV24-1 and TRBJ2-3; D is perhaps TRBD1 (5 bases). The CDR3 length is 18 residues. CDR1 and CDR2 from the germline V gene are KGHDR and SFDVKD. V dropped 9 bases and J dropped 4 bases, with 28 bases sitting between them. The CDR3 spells CATASGPGSGTQADTQYF. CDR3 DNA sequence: TGTGCCACCGCTTCCGGCCCAGGGTCAGGAACCCAGGCAGATACGCAGTATTTT.

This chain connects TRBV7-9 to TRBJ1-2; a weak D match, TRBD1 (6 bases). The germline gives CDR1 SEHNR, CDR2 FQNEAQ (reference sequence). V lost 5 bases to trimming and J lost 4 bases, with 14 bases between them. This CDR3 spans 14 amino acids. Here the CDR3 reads CASSPLRQVYGYTF. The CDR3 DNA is TGTGCCAGCAGCCCCCTCCGACAGGTCTATGGCTACACCTTC.

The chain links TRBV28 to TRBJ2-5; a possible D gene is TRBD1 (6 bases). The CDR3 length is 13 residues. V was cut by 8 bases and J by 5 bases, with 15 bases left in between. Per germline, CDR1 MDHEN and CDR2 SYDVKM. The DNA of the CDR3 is TGTGCCAGCCGGGACACCGCCCAGGAGACCCAGTACTTC. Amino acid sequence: CASRDTAQETQYF.